Given below is one T cell receptor (beta chain) in context. Clones were sequenced by immunoSEQ multiplex PCR, and TCRdb holds only the in-frame ones, with some missing. Among a few thousand clones listed, approximately 94% were seen once. The data were taken from a study of tumor T cells in aggressive B-cell lymphoma. The germline CDR1 and CDR2 sequences are SGHTA and FQGNSA. With 1 base clipped from V and 6 bases from J, the junction kept 0 bases outside the gene matches. The CDR3 totals 14 residues. This receptor was obtained from an adult with diffuse large B cell lymphoma. The chain links TRBV7-2 to TRBJ1-4; TRBD1 agrees at 9 bases. Material for sequencing was tumor tissue. CDR3 protein: CASSLGQGDEKLFF. The CDR3 region has the DNA TGTGCCAGCAGCTTAGGACAGGGGGATGAAAAACTGTTTTTT.